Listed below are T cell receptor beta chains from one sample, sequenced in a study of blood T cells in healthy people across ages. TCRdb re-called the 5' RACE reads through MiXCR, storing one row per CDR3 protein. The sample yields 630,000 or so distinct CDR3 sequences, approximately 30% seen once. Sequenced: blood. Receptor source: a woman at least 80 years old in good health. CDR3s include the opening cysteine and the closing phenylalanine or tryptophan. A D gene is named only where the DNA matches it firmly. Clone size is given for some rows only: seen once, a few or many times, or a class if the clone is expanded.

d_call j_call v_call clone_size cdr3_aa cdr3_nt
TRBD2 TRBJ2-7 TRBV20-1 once CSAREAGTSGSSYEQYF TGCAGTGCTAGGGAGGCCGGGACTAGCGGGAGCTCCTACGAGCAGTACTTC
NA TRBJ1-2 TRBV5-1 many CASSLGGDNYGYTF TGCGCCAGCAGCTTGGGCGGGGATAACTATGGCTACACCTTC
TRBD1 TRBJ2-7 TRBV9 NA CASSVGSGGSGNKQYF TGTGCCAGCAGCGTAGGTTCAGGGGGATCAGGAAATAAGCAGTACTTC
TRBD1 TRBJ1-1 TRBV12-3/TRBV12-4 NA CASSNRGRETEAFF TGTGCCAGCAGTAACAGGGGGCGGGAGACTGAAGCTTTCTTT
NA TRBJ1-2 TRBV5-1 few CASSFTGNNGYTF TGCGCCAGCAGCTTTACAGGAAACAATGGCTACACCTTC
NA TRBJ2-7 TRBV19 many CASGDQTYEQYF TGTGCCAGTGGCGACCAGACCTACGAGCAGTACTTC
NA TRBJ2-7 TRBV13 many CASSFSGTEQYF TGTGCCAGCAGCTTTTCCGGAACCGAGCAGTACTTC
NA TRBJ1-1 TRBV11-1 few CASLRQVNTEAFF TGTGCCAGCCTTAGACAGGTGAACACTGAAGCTTTCTTT
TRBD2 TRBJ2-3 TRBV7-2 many CASSRAGALTDTQYF TGTGCCAGCAGCCGAGCGGGGGCCCTCACAGATACGCAGTATTTT
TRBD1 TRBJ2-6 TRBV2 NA CASSPDRTPGANVLTF TGTGCCAGCAGTCCGGACAGGACCCCTGGGGCCAACGTCCTGACTTTC
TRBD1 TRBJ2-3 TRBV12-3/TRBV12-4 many CASSLARGKTDTQYF TGTGCCAGCAGTTTAGCCAGGGGGAAGACAGATACGCAGTATTTT
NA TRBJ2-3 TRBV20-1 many CSGLPITSTDTQYF TGCAGTGGGCTACCCATTACAAGCACAGATACGCAGTATTTT
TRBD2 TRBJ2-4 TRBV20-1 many CSASPRKAGGAKNIQYF TGCAGTGCTAGCCCCCGCAAAGCGGGGGGCGCCAAAAACATTCAGTACTTC
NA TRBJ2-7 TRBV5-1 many CASSDTRDEQYF TGCGCCAGCAGCGATACTAGAGACGAGCAGTACTTC
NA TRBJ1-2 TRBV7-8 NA CASSLRSWVYGYTF TGTGCCAGCAGCTTACGCTCGTGGGTATATGGCTACACCTTC
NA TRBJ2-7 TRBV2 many CASTEAYEQYF TGTGCCAGCACTGAGGCCTACGAGCAGTACTTC